This TCR beta chain was identified during a study of beta chain features in type 1 diabetes (dated by TCRdb to between 2017 and 2018). For the study in its entirety: Patients and healthy donors did not differ in mean age, gender distribution, total cell number or subset yield. Across all samples, 107,917,701 sorted cells were examined, and cell number per subset correlated strongly with RNA yield. Naive and central memory subsets were obtained from all 30 or so donors, but regulatory and stem cell-like memory subsets were isolated from only 8 patients and roughly eight healthy donors. In the study, recently diagnosed type 1 diabetes patients and matched healthy donors were compared on the TCRB repertoires of their sorted circulating CD4+ T cell subsets.

The High Capacity cDNA Reverse Transcription Kit was used to reverse transcribe all of the isolated RNA, meaning that expressed TCRB transcripts were what got sequenced. Deep immunoSEQ sequencing was performed on naive, central memory and regulatory T cell samples, with an average of roughly 3.3 million total reads per sample. After sorted cells were lysed in RLT buffer, RNA was extracted with DNase-treated RNeasy Micro or Mini kits, with the choice depending on cell number. Each cell subset was processed separately to prevent cross-contamination, with patient and healthy donor samples processed together. The immunoSEQ multiplex PCR was used to amplify TCRB sequences from cDNA, generating 87-bp fragments that spanned the CDR3 region. Sequencing of the amplicons was performed on the Illumina HiSeq platform. As for how the authors treated the data: PCR bias was corrected computationally using synthetic template baselines, and reads within Hamming distance 2 were collapsed, with unmergeable singletons discarded. Reads were aligned to IMGT to assign V, D and J genes, CDR3 length, and insertions or deletions at six rearrangement sites. Within each subset, clonotype counts were normalized to sorted cell number, after which true diversity and Gini coefficients were computed with the tcR R package. Repertoire sharing was quantified using the overlap coefficient calculated on TCRB nucleotide sequences. Out-of-frame TCRB sequences from naive cells were analyzed as a proxy for the pre-selection repertoire. TCRdb holds this immuneACCESS table with in-frame rearrangements only. Some clones are missing; in checked studies, unresolved V genes explain under half, and the rest has no known cause. The V and J calls and clone size were taken over from that table, and D and trimming were inferred from the DNA. The sample data list 600,000 to 700,000 clones, and roughly an eighth of these were observed just once. About 0.11% of the sample lies in the top ten.

In this sample, this clone turned up a few times. Its antigen is unknown. Base quality data are lacking; no much larger clone is found one base away. A single peripheral blood draw of around 120 mL on average was collected from each donor into heparinised tubes. Using a panel that included CD45RO, CCR7, CD25, CD127, CD95 and CD27, naive, central memory, regulatory and stem cell-like memory CD4+ T cells were sorted on a BD FACSAria II. Every sorted population had a purity above 95%. PBMCs were isolated immediately by Lymphoprep density gradient centrifugation and stained directly without culture. So that batch effects would be minimized, each experiment stained and sorted samples in pairs, pairing one healthy donor with one patient. Study-level results and caveats: Sequencing cDNA rather than genomic DNA could over-represent highly expressing activated cells, although activation and CD3 levels did not differ between groups. Because the HLA sub-analyses included only small numbers of individuals, any influence of HLA type on TCRB rearrangement was left unresolved. In all four CD4+ subsets, TCRB CDR3 length was moderately but significantly shorter in type 1 diabetes patients. The naive, central memory and regulatory TCRB repertoires appeared to resemble one another more closely among patients than among healthy donors. Fewer insertions and more nucleotide deletions at VDJ recombination sites were observed in patients with type 1 diabetes, implying thymic rearrangement abnormalities. PCR may preferentially amplify shorter templates, but because patient and control samples were amplified and corrected together, any resulting skew would affect both groups equally.

The CDR3 goes from the cysteine to the phenylalanine over 14 residues. Solely the CDR3 DNA is kept, with 42 bases framed from the first base. As encoded in the germline V gene (reference sequence), CDR1 is MNHEY while CDR2 is SMNVEV. The germline V end is reduced by 6 bases and the J end by 2 bases; junction bases left unmatched: 6. Sample: naive CD4+ T cells from blood. Read against the paper, the sample's cell subset or site label means: true naive CD4+ T cells. The TCR sequence derives from a young man with type 1 diabetes. The V gene is TRBV27 and the J gene is TRBJ2-7, and 8 junction bases match TRBD1. CDR3 loop: CASRPGTGTYEQYF. The nucleotide sequence is TGTGCCAGCAGGCCAGGGACAGGCACCTACGAGCAGTACTTC.